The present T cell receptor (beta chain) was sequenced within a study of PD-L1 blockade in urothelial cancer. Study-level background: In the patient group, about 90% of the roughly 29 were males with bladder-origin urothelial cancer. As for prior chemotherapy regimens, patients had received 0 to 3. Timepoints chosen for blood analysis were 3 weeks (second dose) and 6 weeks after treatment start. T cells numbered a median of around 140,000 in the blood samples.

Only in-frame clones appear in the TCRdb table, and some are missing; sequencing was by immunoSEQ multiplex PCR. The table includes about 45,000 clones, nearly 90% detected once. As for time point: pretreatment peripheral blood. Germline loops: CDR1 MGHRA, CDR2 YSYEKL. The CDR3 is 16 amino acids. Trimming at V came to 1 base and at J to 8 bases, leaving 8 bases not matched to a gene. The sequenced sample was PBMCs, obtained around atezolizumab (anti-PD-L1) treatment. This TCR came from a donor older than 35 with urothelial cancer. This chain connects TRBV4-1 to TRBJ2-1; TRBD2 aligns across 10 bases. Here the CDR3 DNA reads TGCGCCAGCAGCCAAGGACCTAGCGGGAGTATCGATGAGCAGTTCTTC. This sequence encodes CASSQGPSGSIDEQFF.